This T cell receptor (beta chain) was captured by sequencing in a study of CD8+CD57+ T cells in acquired aplastic anemia. Genomic DNA served as template for TCR beta VDJ and CDR3 profiling. TCRdb used MiXCR to reprocess the reads, holding one entry per CDR3 protein. The sample includes about 180,000 distinct CDR3 sequences, approximately 48% of them seen just once. Trimming cost V 4 bases and J 10 bases, with 11 bases left between them. Per the germline V gene, CDR1 is LNHDA and CDR2 is SQIVND (reference sequence). This CDR3 has 12 amino acids. Patients chosen for sequencing had CD8+CD57+ cells that had expanded, as shown by flow cytometry.

This sequence joins TRBV19 and TRBJ2-1; D is unclear. The source material was sorted CD4+, CD8+, or CD8+CD57+ T cells (not recorded which) from PBMCs. This clonotype was sampled from a human donor with aplastic anemia. Here the CDR3 reads CASSTGRREQFF. CDR3 in DNA: TGTGCCAGTAGTACCGGACGGAGAGAGCAGTTCTTC. The full variable domain, completed using reference TRBV19 and TRBJ2-1, is DGGITQSPKYLFRKEGQNVTLSCEQNLNHDAMYWYRQDPGQGLRLIYYSQIVNDFQKGDIAEGYSVSREKKESFPLTVTSAQKNPTAFYLCASSTGRREQFFGPGTRLTVL.